This TCR beta chain originates from a study of blood T cell repertoires in COVID-19 (dated by TCRdb to 2019 to 2021). At the level of the whole study: Samples from collaborators originated in the United States, Italy and Spain and spanned both the acute and convalescent phases of COVID-19. The material from the prospective study consisted of cDNA or gDNA derived from T cells, B-cell-depleted T cells, or PBMCs. Deeply sampled blood TCRbeta repertoires from subjects exposed to, actively infected with, or recovered from COVID-19 were included in the dataset. The repertoires were released in a freely available public database intended as a resource for research on the immune response to SARS-CoV-2. Samples were obtained from the ongoing ImmuneRACE study (first 160 participants) and from 950 to 1,500 subjects provided by 6 global collaborators. The sample metadata nearly always contained a de-identified subject ID, COVID-19 status, age in years and sex. Where available, HLA class I and class II types were obtained from metadata supplied by the sample provider rather than from assay-based typing.

From the cysteine through the phenylalanine, the CDR3 covers 15 amino acids. CDR3 DNA is the only sequence kept; it has 45 bases, read in frame from the first base. Between the V and J ends, shortened by 2 bases and 8 bases respectively, the junction contains 16 bases. CDR1 and CDR2 are read off the germline V gene as SGHDT and YYEEEE. Broader findings and caveats from the paper: How much clinical and demographic metadata was included differed by source and by participant, and the metadata was provided uncurated.

With respect to this clone: It has no known antigen specificity. One base away there is no much larger clone; base qualities are not given.

Each collaborating institution followed its own protocols to collect whole blood in K2EDTA tubes. Collaborator samples were shipped for TCRbeta analysis as frozen whole blood, isolated PBMCs, or DNA extracted from either sample type. TCRbeta CDR3 regions were amplified from genomic DNA using the immunoSEQ Assay, a bias-controlled multiplex PCR. Per the source publication's procedure: Within the assay, amplification of reference gene primers was used to estimate how many nucleated cells each sample contained. Sequence reads were collapsed and filtered to measure the absolute abundance of every unique TCRbeta CDR3 rearrangement. For each sample, productive Simpson clonality was calculated by taking the square root of Simpson's diversity index across productive rearrangements. As stored in TCRdb, this immuneACCESS dataset retains in-frame rearrangements with V and J assigned. A fraction of the clones does not appear; measured against another copy, unresolved V genes explain less than half of the discrepancy, and the remainder lacks a known reason. V and J calls and clone size are given by that table; D and trimming were obtained from the DNA. Recorded for this sample are around 180,000 clones; roughly 84% of them occurred a single time. The ten largest clones take up 1.5% of the sample.

The sequence was obtained from a human donor in a cohort sampled during active COVID-19. Recombination linked TRBV5-6 to TRBJ1-4; too little of a D gene remains to name it. The sequencing sample was made of peripheral blood. The CDR3 amino acid sequence is: CASSLRFGVGEKLFF. The DNA reads as follows: TGTGCCAGCAGCTTAAGGTTCGGGGTTGGGGAAAAACTGTTTTTT. Reference TRBV5-6 and TRBJ1-4 genes cover what lies past the CDR3, so the full variable domain is DAGVTQSPTHLIKTRGQQVTLRCSPKSGHDTVSWYQQALGQGPQFIFQYYEEEERQRGNFPDRFSGHQFPNYSSELNVNALLLGDSALYLCASSLRFGVGEKLFFGSGTQLSVL.